The 11 T cell receptor beta chains listed next were all sequenced from one sample in a study of human T cells and chemical hapten exposure. One entry per CDR3 protein results from TCRdb running MiXCR on the RACE reads. The sample shows 60,000 to 80,000 distinct CDR3 sequences, around a third of them seen only once. Time point given: patch test 1, 2 weeks after DPC sensitization. The treatment: therapeutic diphenylcyclopropenone sensitization with weekly scalp DPC. Sequencing used whole blood, obtained in connection with sensitization to the hapten diphenylcyclopropenone (DPC). Receptors originate from a middle-aged man with alopecia areata. Some clones in this sample may be carry-over from other donors' samples.

The chain uses TRBV7-2 and TRBJ2-2; D is unresolved. Germline V gene data show CDR1 as SGHTA and CDR2 as FQGNSA. Trimming left V 2 bases short and J 2 bases short, with 9 bases between. The CDR3 is made up of 15 amino acids. CDR3 coding DNA: TGTGCCAGCAGCTTAAACTCAGGAAACACCGGGGAGCTGTTTTTT. Residues: CASSLNSGNTGELFF.

The chain has TRBV12-3 or TRBV12-4 and TRBJ2-3; 7 nucleotides align to TRBD2. Losses at the gene ends were 3 bases for V and 1 base for J; bases not matched to a gene: 10. This CDR3 is built from 17 residues. The CDR3, as DNA: TGTGCCAGCAGTTTCGGGCTAGGCGGGAGAGGCACAGATACGCAGTATTTT. This codes for CASSFGLGGRGTDTQYF.

The V and J genes are TRBV29-1 and TRBJ2-2, with D unresolved. Trimming removed 4 bases from V and 2 bases from J, with 8 bases in between. The CDR3 has 13 residues. Germline values: CDR1 SQVTM, CDR2 ANQGSEA. In DNA form, the CDR3 reads TGCAGCGTTGGAAACCAAAACACCGGGGAGCTGTTTTTT. Translating gives CSVGNQNTGELFF.

The sample holds a few counts of this clonotype. J is TRBJ2-1 and V is TRBV27; D call uncertain. The CDR3 is 13 residues long. Germline CDR1 is MNHEY and CDR2 is SMNVEV (reference sequence). V was clipped by 5 bases and J by 8 bases, with 13 bases between them. The CDR3 DNA reads TGTGCCAGCAGTCTCTACCGGAAGGATGAGCAGTTCTTC. Translation gives CASSLYRKDEQFF.

CDR3 sequence reads: CASSKRGVGSPTDTQYF. The CDR3 coding sequence is TGTGCCAGCAGTAAACGTGGGGTCGGGAGCCCCACAGATACGCAGTATTTT. The rearrangement joins TRBV28 to TRBJ2-3, with a possible D match to TRBD2 (6 bases). Germline CDR1 reads MDHEN; CDR2 reads SYDVKM. The V gene lost 5 bases and the J gene lost 2 bases, with 20 bases spanning the gap. There are 17 residues in the CDR3.

This clonotype has more than one count but fewer than ten. J is TRBJ2-7 and V is TRBV6-5; D remains ambiguous. The CDR3 sequence is 14 residues long. The V gene's germline CDR1 is MNHEY and CDR2 SVGAGI. V gave up 5 bases and J gave up 6 bases, with 17 bases separating them. The CDR3 DNA follows: TGTGCCAGCAGTCTACCGGGTCTTTGGTCCGAGCAGTACTTC. The encoded protein is CASSLPGLWSEQYF.

This clonotype has only a few counts. The gene calls are TRBV5-1 and TRBJ2-3; 8 bases match TRBD1. With 3 bases clipped from V and 2 bases from J, the junction kept 8 bases outside the gene matches. The length of the CDR3 is 16 residues. Germline-derived CDR1 and CDR2 are SGHRS and YFSETQ. CDR3 nucleotide sequence: TGCGCCAGCAGCTATAACACAGGGGGATACACAGATACGCAGTATTTT. Protein: CASSYNTGGYTDTQYF.

V is TRBV19 and J is TRBJ2-1, with TRBD1 matching over 9 bases. The CDR3 runs 14 residues. Germline assignment: CDR1 LNHDA and CDR2 SQIVND (reference sequence). V dropped 4 bases and J dropped 8; count of bases not matched to a gene: 6. In DNA form, the CDR3 reads TGTGCCAGTAGTACGGGGACAGGGAGTGATGAGCAGTTCTTC. Amino acid sequence: CASSTGTGSDEQFF.

The table lists this clonotype with a few counts. The V call is TRBV5-1, the J call TRBJ2-5; 7 nucleotides line up with TRBD1. CDR1 SGHRS and CDR2 YFSETQ come from the germline V gene. V shed 5 bases, J shed 1 base, and the junction held 2 bases outside the gene matches. This CDR3 region has 13 residues. CDR3 in amino acids: CASRRDSQETQYF. In DNA form, the CDR3 reads TGCGCCAGCAGACGGGACAGCCAAGAGACCCAGTACTTC.

This sequence joins TRBV9 and TRBJ2-1, with D tentatively TRBD1 (5 bases). Germline-derived CDR1 and CDR2 are SGDLS and YYNGEE. This CDR3 is built from 15 residues. V lost 4 bases to trimming and J lost 3 bases, with 14 bases between them. This CDR3 is CASSPGAIIYNEQFF. The CDR3 DNA reads TGTGCCAGCAGCCCTGGGGCAATCATCTACAATGAGCAGTTCTTC.

This clonotype was found a few times. This chain connects TRBV20-1 to TRBJ2-1, with 8 bases matching TRBD2. Germline CDR1 reads DFQATT; CDR2 reads SNEGSKA (reference sequence). V trimming: 0 bases; J trimming: 2 bases; junction bases outside the gene matches: 12. The CDR3 is 18 residues long. The CDR3 protein is CSARDMKEAGGAYNEQFF. The CDR3 DNA reads as TGCAGTGCTAGAGATATGAAGGAGGCGGGAGGTGCCTACAATGAGCAGTTCTTC.